At least ten counts were recorded for the clone carrying this T cell receptor (beta chain). The TCR beta CDR3 regions underwent amplification using RNA transcripts as the source. HTBI primers were used for first-round RT-PCR of the TCR CDR3. TCRdb processed the multiplex PCR reads anew with MiXCR; each CDR3 protein has one entry. The table shows some 620,000 distinct CDR3 sequences, with roughly 17% occurring only once. Germline assignment: CDR1 SGHRS and CDR2 YFSETQ. This CDR3 contains 16 residues. With 4 bases clipped from V and 3 bases from J, the junction kept 8 bases outside the gene matches. These data belong to a study of T cells in Graves' hyperthyroidism and ophthalmopathy.

The V and J genes are TRBV5-1 and TRBJ2-7; 12 bases match TRBD2. The specimen sequenced was blood. This sequence originates from a woman in her twenties or thirties with Graves' hyperthyroidism. The CDR3: CASSVGLAGKGYEQYF. CDR3 DNA: TGCGCCAGCAGCGTAGGACTAGCGGGGAAGGGCTACGAGCAGTACTTC. Complete variable domain (other parts from reference TRBV5-1 and TRBJ2-7): KAGVTQTPRYLIKTRGQQVTLSCSPISGHRSVSWYQQTPGQGLQFLFEYFSETQRNKGNFPGRFSGRQFSNSRSEMNVSTLELGDSALYLCASSVGLAGKGYEQYFGPGTRLTVT.